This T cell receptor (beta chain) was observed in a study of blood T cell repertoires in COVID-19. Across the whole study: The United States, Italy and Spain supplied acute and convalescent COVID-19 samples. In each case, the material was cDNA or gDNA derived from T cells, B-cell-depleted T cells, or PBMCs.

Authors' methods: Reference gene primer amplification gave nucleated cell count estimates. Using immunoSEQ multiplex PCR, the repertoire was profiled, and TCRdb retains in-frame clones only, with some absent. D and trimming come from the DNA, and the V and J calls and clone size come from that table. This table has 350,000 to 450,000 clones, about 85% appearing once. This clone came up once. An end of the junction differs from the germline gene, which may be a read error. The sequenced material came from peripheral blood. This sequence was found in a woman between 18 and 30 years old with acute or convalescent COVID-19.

CDR3 in amino acids: CASITGETSNEQYF. CDR3 bases: TGTGCCAGCATTACAGGGGAAACCTCCAACGAGCAGTACTTC. The rearrangement links TRBV6-5 to TRBJ2-7, with 7 bases aligning to TRBD1. The CDR3 covers 14 residues. Germline CDR1 MNHEY, CDR2 SVGAGI.